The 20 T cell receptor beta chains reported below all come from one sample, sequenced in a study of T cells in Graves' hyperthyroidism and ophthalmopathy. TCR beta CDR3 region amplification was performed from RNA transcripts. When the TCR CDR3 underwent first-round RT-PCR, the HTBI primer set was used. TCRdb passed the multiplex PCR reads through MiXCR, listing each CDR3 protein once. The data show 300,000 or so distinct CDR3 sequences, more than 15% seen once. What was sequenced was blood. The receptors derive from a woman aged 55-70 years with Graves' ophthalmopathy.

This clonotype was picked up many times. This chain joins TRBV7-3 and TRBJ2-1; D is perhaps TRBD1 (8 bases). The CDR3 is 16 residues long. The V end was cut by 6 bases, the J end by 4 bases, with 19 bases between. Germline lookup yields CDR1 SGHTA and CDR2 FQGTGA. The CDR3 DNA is TGTGCCAGCAGGCGAGAAACAGGGGGAGGGTACAATGAGCAGTTCTTC. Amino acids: CASRRETGGGYNEQFF.

This CDR3 reads CASSPGAEKLFF. The CDR3 DNA sequence: TGTGCCAGCAGCCCCGGGGCTGAAAAACTGTTTTTT. The chain links TRBV6-1 to TRBJ1-4, with a possible D match to TRBD1 (5 bases). There are 12 residues in the CDR3. Trimming stripped 6 bases from V and 7 bases from J, with 9 bases between. Germline CDR1 MNHNS, CDR2 SASEGT.

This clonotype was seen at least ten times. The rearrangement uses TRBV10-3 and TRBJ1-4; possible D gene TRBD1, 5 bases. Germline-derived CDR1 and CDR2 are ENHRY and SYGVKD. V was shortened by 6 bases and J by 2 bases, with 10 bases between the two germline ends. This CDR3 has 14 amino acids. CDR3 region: CAISQTVTNEKLFF. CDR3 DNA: TGTGCCATCAGCCAGACAGTTACTAATGAAAAACTGTTTTTT.

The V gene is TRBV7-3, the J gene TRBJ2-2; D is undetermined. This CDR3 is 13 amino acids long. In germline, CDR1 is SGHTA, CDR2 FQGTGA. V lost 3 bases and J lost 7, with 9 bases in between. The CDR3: CASSFTAYGELFF. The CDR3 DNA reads TGTGCCAGCAGCTTTACGGCCTACGGGGAGCTGTTTTTT. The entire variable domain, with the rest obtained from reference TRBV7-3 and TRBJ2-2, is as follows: GAGVSQTPSNKVTEKGKYVELRCDPISGHTALYWYRQSLGQGPEFLIYFQGTGAADDSGLPNDRFFAVRPEGSVSTLKIQRTERGDSAVYLCASSFTAYGELFFGEGSRLTVL.

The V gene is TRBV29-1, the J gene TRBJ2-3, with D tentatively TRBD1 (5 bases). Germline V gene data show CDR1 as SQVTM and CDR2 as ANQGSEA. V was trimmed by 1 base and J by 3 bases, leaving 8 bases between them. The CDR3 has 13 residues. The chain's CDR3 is CSVEGQTTDTQYF. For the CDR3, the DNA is TGCAGCGTTGAAGGACAGACAACAGATACGCAGTATTTT.

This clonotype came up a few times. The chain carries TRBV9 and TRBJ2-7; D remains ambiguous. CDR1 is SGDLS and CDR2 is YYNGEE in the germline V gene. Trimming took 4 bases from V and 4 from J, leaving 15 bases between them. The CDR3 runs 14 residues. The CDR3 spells CASSPQVEGYEQYF. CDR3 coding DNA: TGTGCCAGCAGCCCCCAGGTGGAAGGGTACGAGCAGTACTTC.

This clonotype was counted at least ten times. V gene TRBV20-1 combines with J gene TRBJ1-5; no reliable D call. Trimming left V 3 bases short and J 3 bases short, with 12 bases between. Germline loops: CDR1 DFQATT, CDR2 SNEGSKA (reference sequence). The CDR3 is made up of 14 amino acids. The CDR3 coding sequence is TGCAGTGCTAGCGTGGGCCCTACCAATCAGCCCCAGCATTTT. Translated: CSASVGPTNQPQHF.

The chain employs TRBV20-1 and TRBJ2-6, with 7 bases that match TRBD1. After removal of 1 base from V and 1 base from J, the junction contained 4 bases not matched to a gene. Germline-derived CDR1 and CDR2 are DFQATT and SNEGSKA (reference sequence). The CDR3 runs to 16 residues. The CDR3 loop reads CSARVLQGSGANVLTF. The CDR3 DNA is TGCAGTGCTAGAGTTTTACAGGGGTCTGGGGCCAACGTCCTGACTTTC.

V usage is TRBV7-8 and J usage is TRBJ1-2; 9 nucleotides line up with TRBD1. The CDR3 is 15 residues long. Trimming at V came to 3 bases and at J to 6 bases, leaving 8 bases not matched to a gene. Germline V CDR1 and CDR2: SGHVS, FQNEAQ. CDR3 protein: CASSLYRDRADGYTF. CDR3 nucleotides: TGTGCCAGCAGCTTGTACCGGGACAGGGCTGATGGCTACACCTTC.

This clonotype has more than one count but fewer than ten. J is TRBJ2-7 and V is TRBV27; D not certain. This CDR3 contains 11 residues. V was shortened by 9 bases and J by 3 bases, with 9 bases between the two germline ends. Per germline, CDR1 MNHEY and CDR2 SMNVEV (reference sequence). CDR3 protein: CASGGYYEQYF. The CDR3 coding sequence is TGTGCCAGTGGCGGTTACTACGAGCAGTACTTC.

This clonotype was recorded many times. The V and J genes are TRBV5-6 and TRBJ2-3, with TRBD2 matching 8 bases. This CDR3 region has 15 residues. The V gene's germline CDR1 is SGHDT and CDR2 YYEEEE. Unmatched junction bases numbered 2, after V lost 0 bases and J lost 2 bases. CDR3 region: CASSLGLASTDTQYF. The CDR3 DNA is TGTGCCAGCAGCTTGGGACTAGCGTCCACAGATACGCAGTATTTT.

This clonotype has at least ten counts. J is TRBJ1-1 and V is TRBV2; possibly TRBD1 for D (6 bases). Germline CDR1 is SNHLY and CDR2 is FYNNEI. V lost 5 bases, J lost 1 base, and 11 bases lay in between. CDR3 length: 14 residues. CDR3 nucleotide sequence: TGTGCCAGCAGTCTCGGGACAAAGAACACTGAAGCTTTCTTT. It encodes CASSLGTKNTEAFF.

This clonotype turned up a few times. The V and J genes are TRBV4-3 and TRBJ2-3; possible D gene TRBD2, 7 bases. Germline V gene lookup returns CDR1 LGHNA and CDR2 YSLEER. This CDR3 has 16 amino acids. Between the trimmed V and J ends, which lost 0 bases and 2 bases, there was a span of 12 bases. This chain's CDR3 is CASSQDLAGATDTQYF. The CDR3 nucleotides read TGCGCCAGCAGCCAAGATCTGGCGGGGGCCACAGATACGCAGTATTTT.

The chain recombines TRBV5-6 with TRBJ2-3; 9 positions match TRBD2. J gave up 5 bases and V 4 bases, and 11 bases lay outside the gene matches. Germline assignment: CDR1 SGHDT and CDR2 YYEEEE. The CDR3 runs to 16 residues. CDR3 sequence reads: CASSNEGSGSGDTQYF. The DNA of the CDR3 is TGTGCCAGCAGCAACGAGGGTAGCGGGAGTGGAGATACGCAGTATTTT.

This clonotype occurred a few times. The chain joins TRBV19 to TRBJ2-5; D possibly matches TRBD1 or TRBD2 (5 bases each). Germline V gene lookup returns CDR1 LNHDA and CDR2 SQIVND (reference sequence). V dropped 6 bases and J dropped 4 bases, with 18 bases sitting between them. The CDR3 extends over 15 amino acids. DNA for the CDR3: TGTGCCAGTAGGACATCGAGGGGACGGGGAGAGACCCAGTACTTC. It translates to CASRTSRGRGETQYF.

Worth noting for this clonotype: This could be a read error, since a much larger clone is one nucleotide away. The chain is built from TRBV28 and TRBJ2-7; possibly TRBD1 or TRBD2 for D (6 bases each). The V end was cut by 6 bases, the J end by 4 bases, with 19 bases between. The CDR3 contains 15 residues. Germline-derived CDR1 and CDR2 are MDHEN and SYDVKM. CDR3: CASSLGIGGFYEQYF. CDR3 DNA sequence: TGTGCCAGCAGCCTAGGGATAGGGGGGTTTTACGAGCAGTACTTC.

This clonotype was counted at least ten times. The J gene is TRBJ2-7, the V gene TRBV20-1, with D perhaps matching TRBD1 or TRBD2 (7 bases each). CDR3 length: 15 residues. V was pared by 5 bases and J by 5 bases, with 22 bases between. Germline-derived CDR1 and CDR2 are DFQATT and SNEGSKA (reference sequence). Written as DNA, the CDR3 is TGCAGTGCTCTCGGGGGGCACAGGGGAAAGGACGAGCAGTACTTC. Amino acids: CSALGGHRGKDEQYF.

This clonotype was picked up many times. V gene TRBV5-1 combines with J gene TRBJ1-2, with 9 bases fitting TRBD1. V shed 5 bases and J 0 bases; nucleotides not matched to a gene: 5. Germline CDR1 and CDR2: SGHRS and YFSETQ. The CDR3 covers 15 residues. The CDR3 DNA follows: TGCGCCAGCAGTGAACAGGGGGCTGCTAACTATGGCTACACCTTC. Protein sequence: CASSEQGAANYGYTF. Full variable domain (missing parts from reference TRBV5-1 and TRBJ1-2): KAGVTQTPRYLIKTRGQQVTLSCSPISGHRSVSWYQQTPGQGLQFLFEYFSETQRNKGNFPGRFSGRQFSNSRSEMNVSTLELGDSALYLCASSEQGAANYGYTFGSGTRLTVV.

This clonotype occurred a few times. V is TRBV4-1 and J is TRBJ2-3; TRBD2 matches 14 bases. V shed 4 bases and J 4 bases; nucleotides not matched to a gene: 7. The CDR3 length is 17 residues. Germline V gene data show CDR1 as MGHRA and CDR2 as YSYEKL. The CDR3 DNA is TGCGCCAGCAGCCGTCGACTAGCGGGAGGGCCTGCAGATACGCAGTATTTT. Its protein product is CASSRRLAGGPADTQYF.

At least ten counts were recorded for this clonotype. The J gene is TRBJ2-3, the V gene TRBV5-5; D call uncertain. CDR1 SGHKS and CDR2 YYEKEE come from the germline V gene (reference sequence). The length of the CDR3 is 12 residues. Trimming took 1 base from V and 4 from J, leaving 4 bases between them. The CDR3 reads CASSLNADTQYF. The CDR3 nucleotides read TGTGCCAGCAGCTTGAACGCAGATACGCAGTATTTT.